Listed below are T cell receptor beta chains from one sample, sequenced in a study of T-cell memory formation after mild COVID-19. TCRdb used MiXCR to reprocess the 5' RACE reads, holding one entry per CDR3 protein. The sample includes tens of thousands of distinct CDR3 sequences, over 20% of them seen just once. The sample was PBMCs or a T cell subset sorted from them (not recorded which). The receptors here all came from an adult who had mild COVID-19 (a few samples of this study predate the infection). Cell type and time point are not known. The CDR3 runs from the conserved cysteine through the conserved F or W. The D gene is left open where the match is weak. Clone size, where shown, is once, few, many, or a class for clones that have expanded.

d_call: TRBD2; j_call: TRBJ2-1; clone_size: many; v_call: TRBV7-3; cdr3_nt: TGTGCCAGCAGCTTAGCGGGAGGGCCATTATTGACTCAGCAGTTCTTC; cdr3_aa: CASSLAGGPLLTQQFF
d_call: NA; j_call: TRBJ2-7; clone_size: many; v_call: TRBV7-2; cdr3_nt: TGTGCCAGCAGTCGTGGGGGAACCTACGAGCAGTACTTC; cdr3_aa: CASSRGGTYEQYF
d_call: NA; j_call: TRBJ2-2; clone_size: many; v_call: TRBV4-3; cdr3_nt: TGCGCCAGCAGCCAAGAGGCCCTTCCGACTTCTACCGGGGAGCTGTTTTTT; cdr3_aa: CASSQEALPTSTGELFF
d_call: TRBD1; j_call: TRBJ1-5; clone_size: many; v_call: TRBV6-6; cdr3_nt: TGTGCCAGCCGGGACAGGGTGGGTCAGCCCCAGCATTTT; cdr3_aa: CASRDRVGQPQHF
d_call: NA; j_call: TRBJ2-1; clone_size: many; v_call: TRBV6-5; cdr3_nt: TGTGCCAGCAGTTATCGGGTTGCTAGCGATGAGCAGTTCTTC; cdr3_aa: CASSYRVASDEQFF
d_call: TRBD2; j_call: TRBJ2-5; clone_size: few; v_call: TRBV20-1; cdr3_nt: TGCAGTGCTCCTGGGAGCGGGGGGTACCAAGAGACCCAGTACTTC; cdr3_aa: CSAPGSGGYQETQYF
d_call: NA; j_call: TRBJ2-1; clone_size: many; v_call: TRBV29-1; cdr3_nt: TGCAGCGTTGAGTTGGTACAGAGGCAGAATGAGCAGTTCTTC; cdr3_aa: CSVELVQRQNEQFF
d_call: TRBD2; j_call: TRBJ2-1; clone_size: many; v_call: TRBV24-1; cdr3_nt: TGTGCCACCAGTGATCCCCGGTCGAGCGGGAGAGACAATGAGCAGTTCTTC; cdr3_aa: CATSDPRSSGRDNEQFF
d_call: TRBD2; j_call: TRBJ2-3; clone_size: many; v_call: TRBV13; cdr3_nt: TGTGCCAGCAGCCACAGCGGGGTACCCACAGATACGCAGTATTTT; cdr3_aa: CASSHSGVPTDTQYF
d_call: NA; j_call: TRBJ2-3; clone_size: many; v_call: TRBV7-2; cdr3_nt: TGTGCCAGCAGCTTCTGGGATGGCGGCACAGATACGCAGTATTTT; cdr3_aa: CASSFWDGGTDTQYF
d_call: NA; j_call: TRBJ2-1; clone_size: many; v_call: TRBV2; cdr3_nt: TGTGCCAGCCTCAGAGGGCTAGCGAGCCATGAGCAGTTCTTC; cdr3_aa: CASLRGLASHEQFF
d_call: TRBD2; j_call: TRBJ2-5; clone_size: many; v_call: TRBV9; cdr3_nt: TGTGCCAGCAGCGTAGAGGCTAGCGGGTCGGAGACCCAGTACTTC; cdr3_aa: CASSVEASGSETQYF
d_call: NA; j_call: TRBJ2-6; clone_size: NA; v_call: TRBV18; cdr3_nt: TGTGCCAGCTCACCACGGGCGCGGGGGGCCAACGTCCTGACTTTC; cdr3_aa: CASSPRARGANVLTF
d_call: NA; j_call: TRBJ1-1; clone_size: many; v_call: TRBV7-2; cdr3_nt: TGTGCCAGCAGCCTACAGGGACAGAACACTGAAGCTTTCTTT; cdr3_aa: CASSLQGQNTEAFF
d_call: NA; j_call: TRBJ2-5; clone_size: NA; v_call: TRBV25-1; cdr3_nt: TGTGCCAGCAGTGAATATAGCCTGACGGAGACCCAGTACTTC; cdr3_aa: CASSEYSLTETQYF
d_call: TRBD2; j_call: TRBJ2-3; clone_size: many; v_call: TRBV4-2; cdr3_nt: TGTGCCAGCAGCCAAACTAGCGGGAGGACAGATACGCAGTATTTT; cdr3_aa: CASSQTSGRTDTQYF
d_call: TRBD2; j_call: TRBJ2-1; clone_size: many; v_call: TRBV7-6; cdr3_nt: TGTGCCAGCAGCCTAGGCGGTGCTAGCGGGAGTTCCTACAATGAGCAGTTCTTC; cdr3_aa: CASSLGGASGSSYNEQFF
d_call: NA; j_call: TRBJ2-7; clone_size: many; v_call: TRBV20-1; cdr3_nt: TGCAGTGGGGGGCAGGGGGGCCGCGAGCAGTACTTC; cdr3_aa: CSGGQGGREQYF
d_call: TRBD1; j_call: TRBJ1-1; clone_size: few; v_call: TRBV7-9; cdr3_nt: TGTGCCAGCAGTCCGACAGGGAACGGGTTGGACACTGAAGCTTTCTTT; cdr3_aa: CASSPTGNGLDTEAFF
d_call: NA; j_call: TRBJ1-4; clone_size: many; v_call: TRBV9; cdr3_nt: TGTGCCAGCAGCGTAGGTCGGGGGGGGGTCCCTGAGGAACTGTTTTTT; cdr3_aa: CASSVGRGGVPEELFF
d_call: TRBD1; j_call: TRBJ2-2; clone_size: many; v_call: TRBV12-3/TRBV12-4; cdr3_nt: TGTGCCAGCAGATCCGGGACAGTAAACACCGGGGAGCTGTTTTTT; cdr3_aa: CASRSGTVNTGELFF
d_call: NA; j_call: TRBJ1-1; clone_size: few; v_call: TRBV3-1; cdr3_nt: TGTGCCAGCACCTCGACGACAGGGAACACTGAAGCTTTCTTT; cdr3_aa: CASTSTTGNTEAFF
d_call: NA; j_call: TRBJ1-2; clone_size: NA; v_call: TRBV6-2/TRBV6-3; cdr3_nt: TGTGCCAGCAGTTATCCGAGGGACACTAACTATGGCTACACCTTC; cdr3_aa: CASSYPRDTNYGYTF
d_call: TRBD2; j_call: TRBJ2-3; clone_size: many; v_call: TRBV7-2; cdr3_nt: TGTGCCAGCAGCTTAGCCCTAGCGGGGCGTACAGATACGCAGTATTTT; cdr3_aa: CASSLALAGRTDTQYF
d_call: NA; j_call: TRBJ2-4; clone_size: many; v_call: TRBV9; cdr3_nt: TGTGCCAGCAGCGTAGTTAGCGATGGGCCTGGGGCCAAAAACATTCAGTACTTC; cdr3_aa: CASSVVSDGPGAKNIQYF
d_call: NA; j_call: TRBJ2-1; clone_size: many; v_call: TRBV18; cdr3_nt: TGTGCCAGCTCACCACCGGCAGAGCACAATGAGCAGTTCTTC; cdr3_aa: CASSPPAEHNEQFF
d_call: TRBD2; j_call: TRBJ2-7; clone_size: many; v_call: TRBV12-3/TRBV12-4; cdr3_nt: TGTGCCAGCAGTGCTAGCGGGAGGGTGAGGGAGCAGTACTTC; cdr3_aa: CASSASGRVREQYF
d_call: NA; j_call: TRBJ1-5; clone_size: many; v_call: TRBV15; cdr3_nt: TGTGCCACCAGCAGAGATCTGAGAAATCAGCCCCAGCATTTT; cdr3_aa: CATSRDLRNQPQHF
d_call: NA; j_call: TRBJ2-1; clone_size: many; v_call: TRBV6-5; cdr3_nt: TGTGCCAGCAGGGGAAACTCCTACAATGAGCAGTTCTTC; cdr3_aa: CASRGNSYNEQFF
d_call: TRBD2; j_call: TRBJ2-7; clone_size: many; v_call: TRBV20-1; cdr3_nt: TGCAGTGCAGGTGCGGGGACTAGCGGGAGAATCTCCTACGAGCAGTACTTC; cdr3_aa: CSAGAGTSGRISYEQYF
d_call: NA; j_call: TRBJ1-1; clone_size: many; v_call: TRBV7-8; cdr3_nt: TGTGCCAGCAGCTCCTGGGGCCAGGAAGCTTTCTTT; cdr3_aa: CASSSWGQEAFF
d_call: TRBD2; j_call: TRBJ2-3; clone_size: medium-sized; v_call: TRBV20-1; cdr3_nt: TGCAGTGCTAGAGAATCTAGCGGGGGCACAGATACGCAGTATTTT; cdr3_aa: CSARESSGGTDTQYF
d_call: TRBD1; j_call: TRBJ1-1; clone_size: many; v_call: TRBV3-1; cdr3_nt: TGTGCCAGCAGCCAAGGCAAGGGACAGAAAGCTTTCTTT; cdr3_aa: CASSQGKGQKAFF
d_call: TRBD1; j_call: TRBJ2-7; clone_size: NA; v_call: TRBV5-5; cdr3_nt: TGTGCCAGCAGCCCTCGACAGGGGGACTCCTACGAGCAGTACTTC; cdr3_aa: CASSPRQGDSYEQYF
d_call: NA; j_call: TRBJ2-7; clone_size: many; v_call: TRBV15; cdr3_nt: TGTGCCACCAGCAGAGATTCGACAGCCTACGAGCAGTACTTC; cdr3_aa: CATSRDSTAYEQYF
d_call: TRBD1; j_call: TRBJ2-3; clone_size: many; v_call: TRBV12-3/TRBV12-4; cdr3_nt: TGTGCCAGCAGTTTGAGGGGGCTCACAGATACGCAGTATTTT; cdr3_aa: CASSLRGLTDTQYF
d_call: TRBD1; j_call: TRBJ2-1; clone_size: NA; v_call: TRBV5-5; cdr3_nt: TGTGCCAGCAGCAGACAGGGCTACAATGAGCAGTTCTTC; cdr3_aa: CASSRQGYNEQFF
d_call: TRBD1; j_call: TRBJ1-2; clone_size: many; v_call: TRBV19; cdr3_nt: TGTGCCAGTAGTCGCGAACAGGGGAACTATGGCTACACCTTC; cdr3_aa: CASSREQGNYGYTF
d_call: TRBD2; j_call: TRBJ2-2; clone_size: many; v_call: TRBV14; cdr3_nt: TGTGCCAGCAGCCCCGTATCTTTACTAGCGGGAGGCCCCACCGCCGGGGAGCTGTTTTTT; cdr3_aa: CASSPVSLLAGGPTAGELFF
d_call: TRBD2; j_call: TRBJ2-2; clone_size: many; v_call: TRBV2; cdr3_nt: TGTGCCAGCAGTGGGGTAGCGGGAAACACCGGGGAGCTGTTTTTT; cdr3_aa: CASSGVAGNTGELFF
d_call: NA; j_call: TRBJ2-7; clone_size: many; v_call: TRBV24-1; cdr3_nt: TGTGCCACCAGTGATTTGGAGGAGCAGTACTTC; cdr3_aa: CATSDLEEQYF